Each of the 24 T cell receptor beta chains below was sequenced from the same sample in a study of shared clonotypes between healthy human individuals. The method was immunoSEQ multiplex PCR; TCRdb's version includes in-frame clones alone and lacks a portion of them. The profile shows about 1,900,000 clones, about 95% of them singletons. Naive-designated CD8 cells lacked CD45RO, were positively enriched for CCR7, and omitted terminally differentiated effector memory CD45RA+ cells. The sample taken for sequencing was naive CD8+ T cells sorted from blood. These receptors were taken from a man younger than 35 in good health.

This clone was seen a single time. This chain uses TRBV19 with TRBJ1-1; TRBD1 is a possible D gene (5 bases). Trimming took 6 bases from V and 0 from J, leaving 11 bases between them. This CDR3 contains 14 residues. Germline V lookup: CDR1 LNHDA, CDR2 SQIVND (reference sequence). The CDR3 DNA sequence: TGTGCCAGTAGCGAGACAGCGATGAACACTGAAGCTTTCTTT. Amino acids: CASSETAMNTEAFF.

V and J are TRBV7-8 and TRBJ2-5; possibly TRBD1 for D (5 bases). V was cut by 1 base and J by 2 bases, with 5 bases left in between. Per the germline V gene, CDR1 is SGHVS and CDR2 is FQNEAQ. CDR3 size: 13 residues. The CDR3 DNA is TGTGCCAGCAGCTTAGGACAGCAAGAGACCCAGTACTTC. Translation: CASSLGQQETQYF.

V and J are TRBV9 and TRBJ2-7, with D hard to call. Trimming removed 3 bases at V and 5 bases at J, with 9 bases between. This CDR3 has 12 residues. From germline, CDR1 is SGDLS and CDR2 YYNGEE. This CDR3 reads CASSADLNEQYF. DNA for the CDR3: TGTGCCAGCAGCGCCGACCTCAACGAGCAGTACTTC.

This rearrangement joins TRBV12-1 to TRBJ1-1. TRBV12-1 corresponds to a pseudogene. The CDR3 runs to 17 residues. The CDR3 region is CASSSTAGSLIITEAFF. The CDR3 nucleotides are TGTGCCAGCAGCTCCACGGCCGGCAGCCTCATCATCACTGAAGCTTTCTTT.

V and J are TRBV7-9 and TRBJ2-7; 10 bases align to TRBD2. Germline V lookup: CDR1 SEHNR, CDR2 FQNEAQ (reference sequence). Losses at the gene ends were 4 bases for V and 4 bases for J; bases not matched to a gene: 16. The CDR3 loop spans 18 amino acids. This chain's CDR3 is CASSSSGGSGRRDYEQYF. The DNA of the CDR3 is TGTGCCAGCAGCTCCTCGGGGGGTAGCGGGAGGCGTGATTACGAGCAGTACTTC.

This clone was picked up one time. The J gene is TRBJ2-3, the V gene TRBV9; 8 bases match TRBD2. The germline V gene encodes CDR1 SGDLS and CDR2 YYNGEE. This CDR3 is 15 amino acids long. The V and J ends lost 0 bases and 8 bases, in that order; junction bases with no gene match: 8. For the CDR3, the DNA is TGTGCCAGCAGCGTAGTCGGGGGTAGCGGGGCTACGCAGTATTTT. Its protein is CASSVVGGSGATQYF.

J is TRBJ2-7 and V is TRBV4-2; 11 bases fit TRBD1. With V trimmed by 4 bases and J by 7 bases, 6 bases remained unmatched. This CDR3 has 14 residues. Germline assignment: CDR1 LGHNA and CDR2 YNFKEQ. The CDR3 bases are TGTGCCAGCAGCCCCTCGGACAGGGGGCGTGAGCAGTACTTC. Encoded protein: CASSPSDRGREQYF.

The J gene is TRBJ2-2, the V gene TRBV29-1; either TRBD1 or TRBD2 may fit D (5 bases each). V lost 4 bases, J lost 4 bases, and 13 bases lay in between. The CDR3 runs 14 residues. Per germline, CDR1 SQVTM and CDR2 ANQGSEA. CDR3: CSVGWGSGTGELFF. The CDR3 nucleotides are TGCAGCGTTGGTTGGGGGTCGGGCACCGGGGAGCTGTTTTTT.

Concerning this clone: Sequence at one end of the junction differs from germline and may be a read error. This chain connects TRBV2 to TRBJ2-2; TRBD2 aligns across 13 bases. The CDR3 extends over 17 amino acids. Per germline, CDR1 SNHLY and CDR2 FYNNEI. This CDR3 reads CASREDFGLAGVRELFF. CDR3 in DNA: TGTGCCAGCAGGGAAGATTTTGGACTAGCGGGAGTCCGGGAGCTGTTTTTT.

Notes on this clone: The sample holds other DNA sequences that translate to the same CDR3. V usage is TRBV6-1 and J usage is TRBJ2-1, with D possibly being TRBD2 (6 bases). Germline V gives CDR1 MNHNS, CDR2 SASEGT. The CDR3 loop spans 14 amino acids. The germline V and J ends were trimmed by 4 bases and 1 base, with 8 bases remaining between them. The CDR3 spells CASSGGTSYNEQFF. The CDR3 DNA sequence: TGTGCCAGCAGTGGGGGGACTTCCTACAATGAGCAGTTCTTC.

The CDR3 DNA reads as TGTGCCAGCAGCGGGTCCGGGAGGACCGTGAATGAGCAGTTCTTC. As protein: CASSGSGRTVNEQFF. J is TRBJ2-1 and V is TRBV9, with TRBD2 matching 7 bases. This CDR3 comprises 15 residues. Looked up from germline, CDR1 is SGDLS and CDR2 is YYNGEE. J lost 7 bases, V lost 3 bases, and 10 bases had no gene match.

The J gene is TRBJ2-2, the V gene TRBV4-1; 7 bases line up with TRBD1. The germline V gene encodes CDR1 MGHRA and CDR2 YSYEKL. CDR3 length: 14 amino acids. J lost 6 bases, V lost 5 bases, and 6 bases had no gene match. The CDR3 here is CASSFIQGPGELFF. The CDR3 DNA reads TGCGCCAGCAGCTTCATACAGGGGCCCGGGGAGCTGTTTTTT.

As to this clone: Other nucleotide sequences in the sample specify the same CDR3. The V call is TRBV4-3, the J call TRBJ2-3; D may be TRBD2 (6 bases). The V end lost 0 bases, the J end lost 3 bases, and 13 bases lay between the germline ends. CDR1 is LGHNA and CDR2 is YSLEER in the germline V gene. The CDR3 extends over 16 amino acids. DNA for the CDR3: TGCGCCAGCAGCCAAGATCTAGCGAGTGTTACAGATACGCAGTATTTT. Translating gives CASSQDLASVTDTQYF.

The rearrangement uses TRBV4-2 and TRBJ2-5; 11 bases are a match to TRBD2. This CDR3 spans 20 amino acids. CDR1 and CDR2 from the germline V gene are LGHNA and YNFKEQ. V trimming: 1 base; J trimming: 0 bases; junction bases outside the gene matches: 13. CDR3 coding DNA: TGTGCCAGCAGCCAAGGAGTAATAGCGGGGGGGCCGAGGGACCAAGAGACCCAGTACTTC. Translation gives CASSQGVIAGGPRDQETQYF.

This clone has only a few counts. The chain combines TRBV9 with TRBJ2-1; D ambiguous. Per germline, CDR1 SGDLS and CDR2 YYNGEE. This CDR3 has 12 residues. Trimming stripped 0 bases from V and 8 bases from J, with 6 bases between. CDR3 sequence reads: CASSVVGDEQFF. The CDR3 coding sequence is TGTGCCAGCAGCGTAGTTGGCGATGAGCAGTTCTTC.

CDR3 DNA: TGCGCCAGCAGCTTGATATCGGGGTCGGACGAGCAGTACTTC. It specifies CASSLISGSDEQYF. The chain is built from TRBV5-1 and TRBJ2-7; the D gene is possibly TRBD2 (5 bases). This CDR3 has 14 residues. The V end lost 1 base, the J end lost 5 bases, and 13 bases lay between the germline ends. The V gene's germline CDR1 is SGHRS and CDR2 YFSETQ.

The chain couples TRBV5-4 to TRBJ2-7; 8 nucleotides match TRBD2. With 0 bases clipped from V and 0 bases from J, the junction kept 8 bases outside the gene matches. The CDR3 is made up of 17 amino acids. Germline lookup yields CDR1 SGHNT and CDR2 YYREEE (reference sequence). This CDR3 is CASSLGSGGGSSYEQYF. The CDR3 DNA sequence: TGTGCCAGCAGCTTGGGTTCCGGCGGGGGGAGCTCCTACGAGCAGTACTTC.

The gene calls are TRBV6-5 and TRBJ1-1, with 7 bases lining up with TRBD1. Trimming removed 3 bases from V and 4 bases from J; junction bases left unmatched: 5. Germline CDR1 is MNHEY and CDR2 is SVGAGI. The CDR3 has 14 residues. In DNA form, the CDR3 reads TGTGCCAGCAGTTATTATCAGGGGGGCACTGAAGCTTTCTTT. Protein product: CASSYYQGGTEAFF.

Only a few counts were recorded for this clone. The sample has other DNA sequences that encode this CDR3 too. CDR3 sequence reads: CASSDSYEQYF. The CDR3 DNA is TGTGCCAGCAGTGATTCCTACGAGCAGTACTTC. J is TRBJ2-7 and V is TRBV25-1; D not certain. Germline V gene lookup returns CDR1 MGHDK and CDR2 SYGVNS. The CDR3 has 11 amino acids. The V end lost 3 bases, the J end lost 1 base, and 1 base lay between the germline ends.

This chain links TRBV5-6 with TRBJ2-7; 10 bases line up with TRBD2. From germline, CDR1 is SGHDT and CDR2 YYEEEE. The CDR3 is 14 amino acids. The trim removed 5 bases at V and 2 bases at J, leaving 4 bases unmatched. Written as DNA, the CDR3 is TGTGCCAGCAGAAAGGGACTAGCGCCCTACGAGCAGTACTTC. It specifies CASRKGLAPYEQYF.

The chain couples TRBV5-6 to TRBJ2-3; 8 nucleotides match TRBD2. Germline-derived CDR1 and CDR2 are SGHDT and YYEEEE. The CDR3 sequence is 15 residues long. V shed 4 bases, J shed 2 bases, and the junction held 6 bases outside the gene matches. DNA for the CDR3: TGTGCCAGCAGCCGCGGGGGGCCCCCCACAGATACGCAGTATTTT. Its protein product is CASSRGGPPTDTQYF. Full variable domain (missing parts from reference TRBV5-6 and TRBJ2-3): DAGVTQSPTHLIKTRGQQVTLRCSPKSGHDTVSWYQQALGQGPQFIFQYYEEEERQRGNFPDRFSGHQFPNYSSELNVNALLLGDSALYLCASSRGGPPTDTQYFGPGTRLTVL.

V and J are TRBV7-3 and TRBJ2-2, with D perhaps TRBD2 (6 bases). The CDR3 loop spans 18 amino acids. Germline CDR1 and CDR2: SGHTA and FQGTGA. V was trimmed by 2 bases and J by 0 bases, leaving 16 bases between them. CDR3 coding DNA: TGTGCCAGCAGCTTATTTCCCTTGGAGGGAGCGAACACCGGGGAGCTGTTTTTT. It specifies CASSLFPLEGANTGELFF.

The genes are TRBV6-6 and TRBJ1-3, with D possibly being TRBD1 (6 bases). V gave up 5 bases and J gave up 0 bases, with 8 bases separating them. This CDR3 comprises 14 residues. Germline V gene lookup returns CDR1 MNHNY and CDR2 SVGAGI (reference sequence). CDR3 nucleotides: TGTGCCAGCAGTCGGACAGCCTCTGGAAACACCATATATTTT. Translating it yields CASSRTASGNTIYF.

This clone was counted once. This sample includes further DNA sequences coding for the same CDR3. The rearrangement links TRBV27 to TRBJ1-1, with a possible D match to TRBD1 (5 bases). The CDR3 has 13 amino acids. CDR1 and CDR2 (germline): MNHEY, SMNVEV (reference sequence). V lost 3 bases and J 2 bases, leaving 7 bases between the germline ends. CDR3 loop: CASSLGGNTEAFF. CDR3 bases: TGTGCCAGCAGTTTGGGGGGTAACACTGAAGCTTTCTTT.